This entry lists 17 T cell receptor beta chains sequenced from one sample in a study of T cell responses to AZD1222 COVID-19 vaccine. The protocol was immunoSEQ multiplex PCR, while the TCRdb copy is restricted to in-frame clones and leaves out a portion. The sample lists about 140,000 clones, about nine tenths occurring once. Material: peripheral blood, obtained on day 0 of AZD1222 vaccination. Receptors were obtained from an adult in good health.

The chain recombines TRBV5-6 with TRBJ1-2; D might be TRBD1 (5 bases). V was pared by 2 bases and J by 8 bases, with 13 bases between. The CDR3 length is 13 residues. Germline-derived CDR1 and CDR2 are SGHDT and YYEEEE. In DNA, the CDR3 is TGTGCCAGCAGCTTCCAGGGATGGAGCGGCTACACCTTC. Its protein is CASSFQGWSGYTF.

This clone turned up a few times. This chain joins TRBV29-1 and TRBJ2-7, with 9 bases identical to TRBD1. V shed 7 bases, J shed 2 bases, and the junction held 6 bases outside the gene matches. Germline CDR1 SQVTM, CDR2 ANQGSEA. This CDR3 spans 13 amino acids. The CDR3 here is CSAVGQGTYEQYF. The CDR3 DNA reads TGCAGCGCCGTCGGACAGGGGACCTACGAGCAGTACTTC.

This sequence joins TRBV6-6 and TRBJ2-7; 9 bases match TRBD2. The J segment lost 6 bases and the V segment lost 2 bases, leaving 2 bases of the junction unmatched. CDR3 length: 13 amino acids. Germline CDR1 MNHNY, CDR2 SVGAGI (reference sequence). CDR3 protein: CASSYPSGAEQYF. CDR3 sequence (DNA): TGTGCCAGCAGTTACCCTAGCGGGGCCGAGCAGTACTTC.

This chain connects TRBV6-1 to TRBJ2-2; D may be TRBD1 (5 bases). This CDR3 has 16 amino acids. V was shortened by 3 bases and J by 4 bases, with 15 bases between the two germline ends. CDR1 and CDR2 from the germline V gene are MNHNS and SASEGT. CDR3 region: CASSDLRAPGTGELFF. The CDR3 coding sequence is TGTGCCAGCAGTGACCTCAGGGCCCCGGGCACCGGGGAGCTGTTTTTT.

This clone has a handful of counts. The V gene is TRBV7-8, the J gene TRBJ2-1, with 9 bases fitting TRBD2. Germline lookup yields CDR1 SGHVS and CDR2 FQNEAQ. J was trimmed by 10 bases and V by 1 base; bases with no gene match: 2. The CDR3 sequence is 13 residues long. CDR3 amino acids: CASSLGGLAEQFF. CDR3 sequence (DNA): TGTGCCAGCAGCTTAGGTGGACTAGCGGAGCAGTTCTTC.

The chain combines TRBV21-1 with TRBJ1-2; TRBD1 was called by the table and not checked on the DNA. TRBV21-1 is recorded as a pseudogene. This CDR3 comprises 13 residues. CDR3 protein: CASSSGQGNGYTF. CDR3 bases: TGTGCCAGCAGCTCGGGACAGGGAAATGGCTACACCTTC.

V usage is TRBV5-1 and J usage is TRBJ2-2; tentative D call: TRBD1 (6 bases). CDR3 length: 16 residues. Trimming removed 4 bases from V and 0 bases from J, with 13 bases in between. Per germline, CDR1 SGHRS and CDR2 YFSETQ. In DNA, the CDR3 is TGCGCCAGCAGCCTACAGGGTAACGCGAACACCGGGGAGCTGTTTTTT. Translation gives CASSLQGNANTGELFF.

CDR3 bases: TGCGCCAGCACCGAAGGAACACCGGAAAAACTGTTTTTT. It codes for CASTEGTPEKLFF. This sequence joins TRBV10-2 and TRBJ1-4; D not resolved. V lost 7 bases and J lost 8, with 14 bases in between. Per germline, CDR1 WSHSY and CDR2 SAAADI. This CDR3 has 13 residues.

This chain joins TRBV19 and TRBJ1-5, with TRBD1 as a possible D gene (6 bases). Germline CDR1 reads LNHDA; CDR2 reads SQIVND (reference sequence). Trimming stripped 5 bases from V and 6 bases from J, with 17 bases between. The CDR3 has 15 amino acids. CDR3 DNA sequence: TGTGCCAGTAGTTATTTTACAGGGTACACTCAGCCCCAGCATTTT. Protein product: CASSYFTGYTQPQHF.

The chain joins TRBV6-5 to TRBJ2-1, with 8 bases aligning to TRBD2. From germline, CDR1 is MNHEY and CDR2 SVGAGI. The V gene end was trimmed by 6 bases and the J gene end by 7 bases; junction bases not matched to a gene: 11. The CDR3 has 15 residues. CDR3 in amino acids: CASRTTSGSLNEQFF. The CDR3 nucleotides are TGTGCCAGCAGGACAACAAGCGGGAGCTTGAATGAGCAGTTCTTC.

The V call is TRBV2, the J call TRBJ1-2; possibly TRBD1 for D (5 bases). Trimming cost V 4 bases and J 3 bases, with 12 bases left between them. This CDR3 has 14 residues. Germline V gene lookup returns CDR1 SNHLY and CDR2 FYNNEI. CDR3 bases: TGTGCCAGCAGTGTTGGCAGAGGGGACTATGGCTACACCTTC. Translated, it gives CASSVGRGDYGYTF.

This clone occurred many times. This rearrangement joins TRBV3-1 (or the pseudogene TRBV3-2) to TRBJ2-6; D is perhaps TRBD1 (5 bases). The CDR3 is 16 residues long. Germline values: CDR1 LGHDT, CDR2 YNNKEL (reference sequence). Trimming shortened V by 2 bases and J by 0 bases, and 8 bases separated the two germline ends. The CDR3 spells CASSQPQDSGANVLTF. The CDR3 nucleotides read TGTGCCAGCAGCCAACCACAGGACTCTGGGGCCAACGTCCTGACTTTC.

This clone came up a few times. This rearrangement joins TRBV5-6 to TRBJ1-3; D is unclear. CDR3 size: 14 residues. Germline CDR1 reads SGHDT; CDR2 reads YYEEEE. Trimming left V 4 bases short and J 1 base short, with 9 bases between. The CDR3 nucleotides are TGTGCCAGCAGCAGGCCAGGTTCTGGAAACACCATATATTTT. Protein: CASSRPGSGNTIYF.

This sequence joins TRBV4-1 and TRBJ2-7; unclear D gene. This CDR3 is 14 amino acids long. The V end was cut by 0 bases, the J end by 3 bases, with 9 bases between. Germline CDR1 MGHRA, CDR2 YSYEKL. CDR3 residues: CASSQEWVFYEQYF. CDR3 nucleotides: TGCGCCAGCAGCCAAGAATGGGTTTTCTACGAGCAGTACTTC.

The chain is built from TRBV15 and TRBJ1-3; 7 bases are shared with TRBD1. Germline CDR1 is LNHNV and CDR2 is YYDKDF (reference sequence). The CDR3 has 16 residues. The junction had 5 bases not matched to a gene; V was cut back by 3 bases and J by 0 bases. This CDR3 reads CATSRGTGASGNTIYF. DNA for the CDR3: TGTGCCACCAGCAGGGGAACAGGGGCCTCTGGAAACACCATATATTTT.

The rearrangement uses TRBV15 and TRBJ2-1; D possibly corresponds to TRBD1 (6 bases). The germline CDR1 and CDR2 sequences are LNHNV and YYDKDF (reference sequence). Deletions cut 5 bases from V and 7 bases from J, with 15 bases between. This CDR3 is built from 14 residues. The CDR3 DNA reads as TGTGCCACCAGCGGTACAGGGTTAGGGAATGAGCAGTTCTTC. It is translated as CATSGTGLGNEQFF.

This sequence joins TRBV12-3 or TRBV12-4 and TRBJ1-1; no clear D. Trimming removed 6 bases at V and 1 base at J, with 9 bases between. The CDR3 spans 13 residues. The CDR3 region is CASSRFGNTEAFF. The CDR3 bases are TGTGCCAGCAGCCGTTTTGGGAACACTGAAGCTTTCTTT.